These 30 T cell receptor beta chains share one sample of origin, sequenced in a study of blood T cells in healthy people across ages. A second about 6 to 12 cycle PCR used barcoded and J-beta primers. One entry per CDR3 protein, called by TCRdb with MiXCR from the 5' RACE reads. Among around 1,500,000 distinct CDR3 sequences listed, 25% to 30% were seen once. The sample taken for sequencing was blood. The receptor set was obtained from a woman in her 30s in good health.

This clonotype was seen a few times. The rearrangement links TRBV20-1 to TRBJ1-1, with D tentatively TRBD1 (6 bases). V gave up 5 bases and J gave up 1 base, with 8 bases separating them. The CDR3 loop spans 12 amino acids. Germline CDR1 DFQATT, CDR2 SNEGSKA (reference sequence). For the CDR3, the DNA is TGCAGTGCTGGGACACCGAACACTGAAGCTTTCTTT. It is translated as CSAGTPNTEAFF.

Regarding this clonotype: An end of the junction does not agree with germline; a read error may underlie this. The rearrangement links TRBV11-2 to TRBJ2-3; 11 bases are a match to TRBD2. Per germline, CDR1 SGHAT and CDR2 FQNNGV. This CDR3 region has 16 residues. CDR3: CAGSLDGLAGSDTQYF. In DNA, the CDR3 is TGTGCCGGCAGCTTAGATGGACTAGCGGGTTCGGATACGCAGTATTTT.

This clonotype was detected a few times. A much larger clone differs by one base, so this may be a read error. The V and J genes are TRBV29-1 and TRBJ2-4; 11 bases are shared with TRBD1. The CDR3 is made up of 11 amino acids. V was clipped by 6 bases and J by 13 bases; unmatched bases: 5. CDR1 and CDR2 from the germline V gene are SQVTM and ANQGSEA. This CDR3 is CSVDRGREQYF. The CDR3 DNA reads TGCAGCGTGGACAGGGGGCGTGAGCAGTACTTC.

This clonotype was counted only a few times. The chain couples TRBV7-2 to TRBJ1-2, with TRBD1 matching over 8 bases. The V gene's germline CDR1 is SGHTA and CDR2 FQGNSA. The V segment lost 3 bases and the J segment 2 bases; nucleotides outside the gene matches: 2. The CDR3 has 14 amino acids. The CDR3 DNA reads TGTGCCAGCAGCTTCCGGACAGGGAACTATGGCTACACCTTC. Its translation: CASSFRTGNYGYTF.

The rearrangement uses TRBV2 and TRBJ2-5; D not certain. The CDR3 is 17 residues long. The germline V and J ends were trimmed by 8 bases and 5 bases, with 27 bases remaining between them. Germline assignment: CDR1 SNHLY and CDR2 FYNNEI. CDR3 sequence reads: CASLLWVTGGVGETQYF. In DNA, the CDR3 is TGTGCCAGCCTGCTCTGGGTTACGGGTGGAGTCGGGGAGACCCAGTACTTC.

This clonotype was observed at least ten times. The rearrangement joins TRBV7-9 to TRBJ2-7, with D perhaps assigned TRBD1 or TRBD2 (5 bases each). CDR1 SEHNR and CDR2 FQNEAQ come from the germline V gene (reference sequence). The ends were cut back, 5 bases at V and 7 bases at J, with 9 bases in the middle. The CDR3 contains 11 residues. CDR3 DNA sequence: TGTGCCAGCAGCCGGGACGCAGAGCAGTACTTC. It specifies CASSRDAEQYF.

The CDR3 spells CASSFRPSDGQFF. In nucleotides, the CDR3 is TGTGCCAGCAGCTTTAGACCCAGCGATGGGCAGTTCTTC. This chain connects TRBV7-2 to TRBJ2-1; unclear D gene. Germline assignment: CDR1 SGHTA and CDR2 FQGNSA. The CDR3 is 13 residues long. The V end lost 3 bases, the J end lost 12 bases, and 15 bases lay between the germline ends.

This clonotype was counted a few times. The chain couples TRBV7-2 to TRBJ2-7; 8 nucleotides agree with TRBD2. This CDR3 comprises 13 residues. Germline values: CDR1 SGHTA, CDR2 FQGNSA. V lost 5 bases to trimming and J lost 6 bases; unmatched junction nucleotides: 6. The CDR3 loop is CASSLGLVREQYF. The CDR3 DNA follows: TGTGCCAGCAGCCTGGGACTAGTTCGCGAGCAGTACTTC.

As concerns this clonotype: With a much larger clone just one base away, this may be a read error. The rearrangement uses TRBV27 and TRBJ1-5, with 10 bases that match TRBD1. This CDR3 is built from 14 residues. CDR1 and CDR2 from the germline V gene are MNHEY and SMNVEV (reference sequence). In nucleotides, the CDR3 is TGTGCCGGCAGTTTGGGACAGGGGATTCAGCCCCAGCATTTT. It translates to CAGSLGQGIQPQHF.

The chain recombines TRBV9 with TRBJ2-1; D could derive from TRBD1 or TRBD2 (5 bases each). CDR3 length: 17 residues. V was pared by 0 bases and J by 4 bases, with 17 bases between. The V gene's germline CDR1 is SGDLS and CDR2 YYNGEE. The CDR3 loop reads CASSVDYGGRKYNEQFF. The DNA of the CDR3 is TGTGCCAGCAGCGTAGATTATGGGGGTAGAAAATACAATGAGCAGTTCTTC.

Only a few counts were recorded for this clonotype. This chain links TRBV10-3 with TRBJ2-3, with 9 nucleotides matching TRBD2. This CDR3 has 17 residues. Germline V lookup: CDR1 ENHRY, CDR2 SYGVKD. The trim removed 0 bases at V and 2 bases at J, leaving 6 bases unmatched. The CDR3 nucleotides read TGTGCCATCAGTGAGTCTCCACTAGCGGGTTTCACAGATACGCAGTATTTT. It is translated as CAISESPLAGFTDTQYF.

This clonotype appeared many times. The gene calls are TRBV18 and TRBJ2-7, with D possibly TRBD2 on 7 matching bases. Germline V CDR1 and CDR2: KGHSH, LQKENI. This CDR3 has 16 amino acids. V was shortened by 1 base and J by 0 bases, with 13 bases between the two germline ends. For the CDR3, the DNA is TGTGCCAGCTCACCACAGGCGGGGGCGAACTCCTACGAGCAGTACTTC. This encodes CASSPQAGANSYEQYF. Based on the CDR3 plus reference TRBV18 and TRBJ2-7, the full variable domain is NAGVMQNPRHLVRRRGQEARLRCSPMKGHSHVYWYRQLPEEGLKFMVYLQKENIIDESGMPKERFSAEFPKEGPSILRIQQVVRGDSAAYFCASSPQAGANSYEQYFGPGTRLTVT.

This clonotype was detected a few times. The gene calls are TRBV14 and TRBJ2-1; D ambiguous. The germline V gene has CDR1 SGHDN and CDR2 FVKESK. Trimming took 5 bases from V and 8 from J, leaving 10 bases between them. The CDR3 runs 12 residues. The CDR3 DNA reads as TGTGCCAGCAGCGCGGCTGTGGATGAGCAGTTCTTC. Translated: CASSAAVDEQFF.

This chain uses TRBV10-3 with TRBJ1-1; D is possibly TRBD1 (6 bases). The germline V gene has CDR1 ENHRY and CDR2 SYGVKD. V lost 0 bases to trimming and J lost 3 bases, with 14 bases between them. The CDR3 is 16 amino acids. This CDR3 reads CAISESKGVGDTEAFF. CDR3 in DNA: TGTGCCATCAGTGAGTCGAAGGGGGTCGGGGACACTGAAGCTTTCTTT.

This clonotype was seen only a few times. The V call is TRBV28, the J call TRBJ1-1; D unresolved. V was pared by 6 bases and J by 2 bases, with 13 bases between. This CDR3 is built from 14 residues. The germline V gene encodes CDR1 MDHEN and CDR2 SYDVKM. The CDR3 loop is CASRKSDGNTEAFF. CDR3 nucleotides: TGTGCCAGCAGAAAGTCGGACGGTAACACTGAAGCTTTCTTT.

The chain links TRBV18 to TRBJ1-2; D gene ambiguous. The CDR3 is 15 amino acids. V dropped 6 bases and J dropped 6 bases, with 20 bases sitting between them. CDR1 and CDR2 (germline): KGHSH, LQKENI. This chain's CDR3 is CASSLLPGVGDGYTF. DNA of the CDR3: TGTGCCAGCTCCCTTCTTCCAGGCGTTGGTGATGGCTACACCTTC.

In its sample, this clonotype was seen a few times. The chain couples TRBV5-6 to TRBJ2-5; D is tentatively TRBD1 or TRBD2 (5 bases each). V lost 4 bases and J lost 1, with 14 bases in between. The CDR3 runs to 15 residues. Germline CDR1 and CDR2: SGHDT and YYEEEE. CDR3 nucleotide sequence: TGTGCCAGCAGCGAGCCGGGACGTATCCAAGAGACCCAGTACTTC. This sequence encodes CASSEPGRIQETQYF.

This chain uses TRBV15 with TRBJ1-2; 9 bases fit TRBD1. There are 17 residues in the CDR3. CDR1 is LNHNV and CDR2 is YYDKDF in the germline V gene (reference sequence). Trimming removed 5 bases from V and 1 base from J; junction bases left unmatched: 11. The CDR3 DNA sequence: TGTGCCACCAGCGATGCCGACAGGGGGTATTATAACTATGGCTACACCTTC. Its translation: CATSDADRGYYNYGYTF.

This clonotype was counted only a few times. The chain joins TRBV27 to TRBJ2-3, with TRBD1 matching 8 bases. This CDR3 is 15 amino acids long. With V trimmed by 9 bases and J by 4 bases, 12 bases remained unmatched. Per the germline V gene, CDR1 is MNHEY and CDR2 is SMNVEV (reference sequence). The CDR3 loop is CASSPGQGRADTQYF. The CDR3 region has the DNA TGTGCCAGTTCTCCCGGACAGGGTAGGGCAGATACGCAGTATTTT.

This clonotype was seen many times. The V call is TRBV28, the J call TRBJ2-7; maybe TRBD2 (6 bases). The germline V gene encodes CDR1 MDHEN and CDR2 SYDVKM. There are 14 residues in the CDR3. Trimming stripped 4 bases from V and 0 bases from J, with 10 bases between. CDR3: CASSSGVSSYEQYF. The DNA of the CDR3 is TGTGCCAGCAGTTCGGGGGTGAGCTCCTACGAGCAGTACTTC. The full variable domain, completed using reference TRBV28 and TRBJ2-7, is DVKVTQSSRYLVKRTGEKVFLECVQDMDHENMFWYRQDPGLGLRLIYFSYDVKMKEKGDIPEGYSVSREKKERFSLILESASTNQTSMYLCASSSGVSSYEQYFGPGTRLTVT.

The gene calls are TRBV20-1 and TRBJ2-3, with 8 nucleotides matching TRBD2. J was trimmed by 4 bases and V by 6 bases; bases with no gene match: 12. The germline gives CDR1 DFQATT, CDR2 SNEGSKA (reference sequence). CDR3 length equals 15 residues. CDR3 nucleotides: TGCAGTGCACCGTGGCGGGAGGTTTTCTCAGATACGCAGTATTTT. It codes for CSAPWREVFSDTQYF.

This clonotype turned up a few times. The V gene is TRBV2, the J gene TRBJ2-5, with D unresolved. The germline V and J ends were trimmed by 4 bases and 7 bases, with 22 bases remaining between them. CDR1 and CDR2 from the germline V gene are SNHLY and FYNNEI. The CDR3 extends over 16 amino acids. The CDR3 region is CASSGPTGSSSTTQYF. The DNA for the CDR3 is TGTGCCAGCAGTGGACCCACCGGATCCTCCAGTACGACCCAGTACTTC.

The V and J genes are TRBV29-1 and TRBJ2-1; 10 bases fit TRBD2. The CDR3 is 14 amino acids. The germline V gene encodes CDR1 SQVTM and CDR2 ANQGSEA. J was trimmed by 0 bases and V by 7 bases; bases with no gene match: 3. The chain's CDR3 is CSAKRGGSYNEQFF. In nucleotides, the CDR3 is TGCAGCGCCAAGCGGGGGGGCTCCTACAATGAGCAGTTCTTC.

The chain combines TRBV7-2 with TRBJ1-2; D is unresolved. The germline gives CDR1 SGHTA, CDR2 FQGNSA. This CDR3 has 13 residues. The V end was cut by 2 bases, the J end by 4 bases, with 8 bases between. This CDR3 reads CASSLIPGYGYTF. CDR3 sequence (DNA): TGTGCCAGCAGCTTAATTCCTGGCTATGGCTACACCTTC.

V and J are TRBV2 and TRBJ2-7, with D possibly matching TRBD2 (6 bases). The CDR3 sequence is 14 residues long. Trimming stripped 5 bases from V and 4 bases from J, with 15 bases between. The V gene's germline CDR1 is SNHLY and CDR2 FYNNEI. The CDR3 here is CASSFSDGRYEQYF. CDR3 DNA: TGTGCCAGCAGTTTCTCGGACGGGAGATACGAGCAGTACTTC.

The sample holds many counts of this clonotype. The chain couples TRBV5-1 to TRBJ2-7; D is unclear. With 6 bases removed from V and 2 bases from J, the gap between germline ends came to 15 bases. The CDR3 consists of 14 residues. CDR1 and CDR2 from the germline V gene are SGHRS and YFSETQ. The CDR3 coding sequence is TGCGCCAGCAAGCGCATTGAAACTCCCTACGAGCAGTACTTC. Its translation: CASKRIETPYEQYF.

V usage is TRBV5-1 and J usage is TRBJ2-3, with D perhaps TRBD1 (5 bases). The V gene's germline CDR1 is SGHRS and CDR2 YFSETQ. There are 14 residues in the CDR3. Trimming took off 1 base at V and 3 bases at J, with 9 bases between the two ends. CDR3 protein: CASSLRRTTDTQYF. In DNA, the CDR3 is TGCGCCAGCAGCTTGCGTAGGACAACAGATACGCAGTATTTT. Combining the CDR3 with reference TRBV5-1 and TRBJ2-3 gives the whole variable domain KAGVTQTPRYLIKTRGQQVTLSCSPISGHRSVSWYQQTPGQGLQFLFEYFSETQRNKGNFPGRFSGRQFSNSRSEMNVSTLELGDSALYLCASSLRRTTDTQYFGPGTRLTVL.

This clonotype was counted a few times. Compared with germline, one end of the junction differs, possibly owing to a read error. The chain links TRBV5-1 to TRBJ2-6, with 8 bases identical to TRBD2. CDR1 and CDR2 (germline): SGHRS, YFSETQ. The CDR3 contains 18 residues. The CDR3 here is CASSLASGGWSGANVPTF. As DNA, the CDR3 is TGCGCCAGCAGCTTGGCGAGCGGGGGCTGGTCTGGGGCCAACGTCCCGACTTTC.

This clonotype was picked up a small number of times. The chain combines TRBV6-4 with TRBJ2-3, with no clear D. The CDR3 runs 17 residues. V was cut by 0 bases and J by 0 bases, with 13 bases left in between. CDR1 and CDR2 from the germline V gene are MRHNA and SNTAGT. CDR3 DNA sequence: TGTGCCAGCAGTGACTCGAAAGGACCTTCTAGCACAGATACGCAGTATTTT. This encodes CASSDSKGPSSTDTQYF.

The V call is TRBV5-5, the J call TRBJ2-3; D may correspond to TRBD1 or TRBD2 (5 bases each). CDR1 is SGHKS, CDR2 YYEKEE, per germline (reference sequence). Trimming stripped 1 base from V and 6 bases from J, with 18 bases between. The CDR3 spans 16 residues. The CDR3 loop reads CASSLRGGRTRDTQYF. CDR3 coding DNA: TGTGCCAGCAGCTTGAGGGGCGGGCGTACCCGGGATACGCAGTATTTT.